What follows are 19 T cell receptor beta chains derived from one specimen sequenced in a study of T cell repertoires in cytomegalovirus infection. TCRdb independently ran MiXCR on the reads; one entry per CDR3 protein. The sample consists of some 440,000 distinct CDR3 sequences, about 33% of them appearing once. The sequencing sample was made of PBMCs. These receptors all come from a human donor in good health (CMV status not recorded). Some clones in this sample may be carry-over from other donors' samples.

This clonotype was detected a few times. This chain connects TRBV15 to TRBJ2-5; maybe TRBD1 (5 bases). The V gene lost 0 bases and the J gene lost 2 bases, with 13 bases spanning the gap. There are 16 residues in the CDR3. Germline V gives CDR1 LNHNV, CDR2 YYDKDF (reference sequence). CDR3 protein: CATSRDWGRVQETQYF. As DNA, the CDR3 is TGTGCCACCAGCAGAGATTGGGGCAGGGTGCAAGAGACCCAGTACTTC.

This clonotype was observed many times. This chain links TRBV7-8 with TRBJ2-2; 15 bases align to TRBD2. The CDR3 totals 17 residues. Germline V gene lookup returns CDR1 SGHVS and CDR2 FQNEAQ. The junction had 6 bases not matched to a gene; V was cut back by 5 bases and J by 5 bases. The CDR3 loop is CASSPRTSGGGTGELFF. CDR3 in DNA: TGTGCCAGCAGCCCCCGGACTAGCGGGGGGGGGACCGGGGAGCTGTTTTTT.

The chain combines TRBV30 with TRBJ1-1; 7 bases fit TRBD1. Germline V gene sequence: CDR1 GTSNPN, CDR2 SVGIG (reference sequence). Trimming cost V 3 bases and J 13 bases; bases outside gene matches: 8. The length of the CDR3 is 11 residues. The CDR3 sequence is CAWSRGQVGFF. The CDR3 region has the DNA TGTGCCTGGAGCCGCGGACAGGTGGGTTTCTTT.

CDR3 sequence: CASSLGGGTLYEQYF. In DNA form, the CDR3 reads TGTGCCAGCAGCTTAGGCGGGGGGACCCTCTACGAGCAGTACTTC. This rearrangement joins TRBV11-2 to TRBJ2-7, with TRBD2 identical over 8 bases. V lost 1 base to trimming and J lost 3 bases; unmatched junction nucleotides: 5. Germline V CDR1 and CDR2: SGHAT, FQNNGV. The CDR3 length is 15 residues.

Ten or more counts support this clonotype. The J gene is TRBJ2-2, the V gene TRBV11-2; 7 bases line up with TRBD1. This CDR3 has 16 residues. The trim removed 4 bases at V and 4 bases at J, leaving 9 bases unmatched. The germline V gene encodes CDR1 SGHAT and CDR2 FQNNGV. The CDR3 sequence is CASSYPAGGSTGELFF. The DNA of the CDR3 is TGTGCCAGCAGCTACCCCGCAGGGGGAAGCACCGGGGAGCTGTTTTTT.

This clonotype was recorded a few times. The V call is TRBV12-3 or TRBV12-4, the J call TRBJ2-2; TRBD1 matches at 12 bases. This CDR3 contains 14 residues. V trimming: 5 bases; J trimming: 7 bases; junction bases outside the gene matches: 2. CDR3 in DNA: TGTGCCAGCAGTCGGGACAGGGGGCTCGGGGAGCTGTTTTTT. Its protein product is CASSRDRGLGELFF.

On this clonotype: Since the CDR3 does not end with the conserved phenylalanine or tryptophan, this likely comes from a read error. The V and J genes are TRBV5-1 and TRBJ2-7; 8 nucleotides align to TRBD1. This CDR3 spans 14 amino acids. Germline CDR1 SGHRS, CDR2 YFSETQ. CDR3 sequence (DNA): TGCGCCAGCAGCTTGGTGGGGACAGGATACGATCAGTACTTA. It translates to CASSLVGTGYDQYL.

This rearrangement joins TRBV14 to TRBJ2-7; D tentatively reads TRBD1 or TRBD2 (5 bases each). The CDR3 is 15 residues long. Germline assignment: CDR1 SGHDN and CDR2 FVKESK. The V end was cut by 4 bases, the J end by 4 bases, with 17 bases between. This chain's CDR3 is CASSLGTWERYEQYF. Written as DNA, the CDR3 is TGTGCCAGCAGCCTGGGGACCTGGGAGCGTTACGAGCAGTACTTC.

J is TRBJ2-7 and V is TRBV18, with 8 bases aligning to TRBD2. This CDR3 region has 16 residues. In germline, CDR1 is KGHSH, CDR2 LQKENI. Germline trimming cut 5 bases from V and 0 bases from J; bases unmatched to any gene: 9. The CDR3 DNA reads as TGTGCCAGCTCATTGAACAGCGGGGGTCTCTCCTACGAGCAGTACTTC. Amino acids: CASSLNSGGLSYEQYF.

In its sample, this clonotype was seen many times. V and J are TRBV19 and TRBJ1-4; D remains ambiguous. The CDR3 contains 12 residues. Looked up from germline, CDR1 is LNHDA and CDR2 is SQIVND (reference sequence). V was shortened by 1 base and J by 6 bases, with 3 bases between the two germline ends. The CDR3 DNA is TGTGCCAGTAGTATAGTTGATGAAAAACTGTTTTTT. It codes for CASSIVDEKLFF.

V is TRBV12-3 or TRBV12-4 and J is TRBJ2-3; TRBD1 matches at 9 bases. The CDR3 has 14 residues. Trimming removed 4 bases from V and 7 bases from J; junction bases left unmatched: 6. This CDR3 reads CASSSPGQGNTQYF. The CDR3 DNA sequence: TGTGCCAGCAGTTCCCCGGGACAGGGAAATACGCAGTATTTT.

This clonotype appeared many times. This chain's CDR3 is CASSFRGNTEAFF. The CDR3, as DNA: TGTGCCAGCAGCTTCAGGGGAAACACTGAAGCTTTCTTT. The V and J genes are TRBV12-3 or TRBV12-4 and TRBJ1-1, with D tentatively TRBD1 (6 bases). There are 13 residues in the CDR3. Trimming pared 6 bases from V and 2 bases from J, leaving 10 bases between.

In this sample, this clonotype turned up many times. V and J are TRBV7-2 and TRBJ1-3; D ambiguous. Trimming stripped 7 bases from V and 2 bases from J, with 15 bases between. Germline CDR1 SGHTA, CDR2 FQGNSA. The CDR3 is made up of 15 amino acids. The CDR3 loop is CASTQRGSPGNTIYF. CDR3 in DNA: TGTGCCAGCACCCAAAGAGGGTCCCCTGGAAACACCATATATTTT. Full variable domain (rest looked up from reference TRBV7-2 and TRBJ1-3): GAGVSQSPSNKVTEKGKDVELRCDPISGHTALYWYRQSLGQGLEFLIYFQGNSAPDKSGLPSDRFSAERTGGSVSTLTIQRTQQEDSAVYLCASTQRGSPGNTIYFGEGSWLTVV.

This clonotype has more than one count but fewer than ten. The chain recombines TRBV7-2 with TRBJ1-2, with 10 bases lining up with TRBD1. Germline loops: CDR1 SGHTA, CDR2 FQGNSA. The trim removed 0 bases at V and 6 bases at J, leaving 4 bases unmatched. The CDR3 is made up of 15 amino acids. The CDR3 bases are TGTGCCAGCAGCTTAGCTGAAGGGACAGGGGATGGCTACACCTTC. It yields the protein CASSLAEGTGDGYTF.

The chain links TRBV13 to TRBJ2-2; D gene ambiguous. CDR1 is PRHDT and CDR2 is FYEKMQ in the germline V gene (reference sequence). The CDR3 runs to 14 residues. Between the trimmed V and J ends, which lost 3 bases and 6 bases, there was a span of 11 bases. CDR3 coding DNA: TGTGCCAGCAGCTTTGGTCAGATGGCCGGGGAGCTGTTTTTT. It yields the protein CASSFGQMAGELFF.

This chain's CDR3 is CASSFLGQGPYEQYF. For the CDR3, the DNA is TGTGCCAGCAGCTTTCTGGGACAGGGACCCTACGAGCAGTACTTC. This chain connects TRBV11-2 to TRBJ2-7; 9 bases fit TRBD1. The CDR3 runs 15 residues. With 3 bases clipped from V and 2 bases from J, the junction kept 5 bases outside the gene matches. The germline gives CDR1 SGHAT, CDR2 FQNNGV.

This clonotype has at least ten counts. The chain carries TRBV7-8 and TRBJ1-1; TRBD1 matches 9 bases. The ends lost 2 bases at V and 0 bases at J; junction bases unmatched: 1. The CDR3 sequence is 15 residues long. Germline CDR1 and CDR2: SGHVS and FQNEAQ. The CDR3 loop is CASSLWTGVNTEAFF. The CDR3, as DNA: TGTGCCAGCAGCTTATGGACAGGGGTGAACACTGAAGCTTTCTTT.

This clonotype was detected ten times or more. This chain joins TRBV7-8 and TRBJ2-3, with D perhaps matching TRBD1 or TRBD2 (6 bases each). Germline V CDR1 and CDR2: SGHVS, FQNEAQ. This CDR3 is built from 18 residues. The ends were cut back, 5 bases at V and 0 bases at J, with 21 bases in the middle. The CDR3 sequence is CASSEGGVWDTSTDTQYF. CDR3 nucleotides: TGTGCCAGCAGCGAGGGGGGCGTGTGGGATACGAGCACAGATACGCAGTATTTT.

The rearrangement uses TRBV4-3 and TRBJ2-1; 9 nucleotides agree with TRBD2. The CDR3 consists of 15 residues. Germline CDR1 reads LGHNA; CDR2 reads YSLEER. V shed 1 base, J shed 7 bases, and the junction held 5 bases outside the gene matches. The CDR3 bases are TGCGCCAGCAGCCAAGGTGCGGGGGGGCAGAATGAGCAGTTCTTC. Translated, it gives CASSQGAGGQNEQFF.